This T cell receptor beta chain was identified during a study of T cell changes during pregnancy in multiple sclerosis. This clone turned up a few times. Assay used: immunoSEQ multiplex PCR; TCRdb lists only in-frame clones, some missing. Among 130,000 or so clones listed, roughly 95% were seen once. This sequence was found in a female donor with multiple sclerosis, enrolled in a pregnancy study. Sequencing was performed on peripheral blood, taken after pregnancy.

CDR3 sequence reads: CASSLNRVGEQYF. CDR3 coding DNA: TGTGCCAGCAGCTTAAACAGGGTTGGAGAGCAGTACTTC. This sequence joins TRBV5-6 and TRBJ2-7; TRBD1 is a possible D gene (6 bases). Trimming stripped 2 bases from V and 7 bases from J, with 13 bases between. The CDR3 length is 13 residues. Germline V gene data show CDR1 as SGHDT and CDR2 as YYEEEE.